Given below is one T cell receptor (beta chain) in context. This clonotype was observed a handful of times. This clone's antigen is unknown. Base qualities are missing; no much larger clone stands one base away. Libraries of naive CD8 T cells were generated from roughly 18,000 to 920,000 sorted cells, with 10%, 30% or 50% of the purified RNA used. Naive CD8 T cells were FACS-sorted as CD8+CD4-CCR7+CD45RA+ on a BD FACSAria II into RLT Plus buffer. Around 10 TCR copies' worth of Jurkat RNA were spiked into roughly 19,000-1,000,000 naive CD8 T cell samples to test detection sensitivity. Enrichment of CD8 T cells was done with RosetteSep CD8+ T Cell Enrichment Cocktail plus Ficoll-Paque, and ACK red cell lysis came afterward. This sample was taken from a study of molecular identifiers for immune sequencing clone quantification (dated by TCRdb to the late 2010s). Describing the broader study: For a replicate experiment, RNA from roughly 20,000 or 100,000 naive CD8 T cells was divided into five aliquots, and four of the five aliquots were sequenced. CD8 T cells were used in a methods study to benchmark molecular-identifier clustering-based TCR repertoire sequencing (MIDCIRS) and TCR RNA copy counting. Points the paper makes about the study in general: Spiked-in Jurkat TCR RNA equivalent to a single cell was reported to be detectable even among approximately 900,000 naive CD8 T cells. Spiked-in Jurkat TCR RNA (around eleven copies' worth), which is not part of the donor repertoire, was contained in the naive libraries. When barcode sub-clustering was omitted, TCR diversity was inflated by chimeric consensus sequences, with chimeras reaching as high as 47%. In CMV-specific effector cells, over 99% of molecules were held by clones above 20 RNA copies, whereas under 1% of molecules were held by such clones in naive cells. Highly expanded clone sizes could be underestimated because identical TCR molecules may share a barcode. Modeling estimated roughly 3 recovered TCR RNA copies per cell, compared with about 10 by digital PCR, which implies about 30% capture efficiency.

Library preparation was by PCR. Data came from an Illumina HiSeq 4000. Bulk TCR libraries were made following a previously described method, with the TCR primers given in Table S5. The Qiagen AllPrep DNA/RNA kit was used to purify total RNA. Before any analysis, reads coming from multiple sequencing runs of the same library were combined into one pool. Regarding the original processing steps: Reads were retained only if the reads had an exact TCR constant sequence, and the retained reads were trimmed to 150 nt and grouped according to their 12-nt molecular barcodes. Within each barcode group, reads were sub-clustered at a 15% Levenshtein threshold, and quality-weighted consensus sequences were built per RNA molecule. Non-functional sequences were removed, as were lower-count sequences one edit away from another. Based on a fit of two negative binomial distributions, barcode sub-clusters having less than 20% of the maximum read count were discarded. TCRdb reran the public reads through fastp at Q25 and MiXCR, keeping productive beta chains. Under each unique CDR3 protein, matching rows form one entry showing the most common genes and DNA. The V and J calls reflect TCRdb's pipeline rather than the authors' work. In this sample the table shows some 65,000 distinct CDR3 sequences, less than 20% of which occur a single time. The top ten constitute 1.5% to 1.9% of the sample.

Measured from the cysteine to the phenylalanine, the CDR3 is 14 residues long. Just CDR3 DNA is preserved here, 42 bases in frame from base 1. Cut back by 10 bases and 5 bases, the V and J ends lie 20 bases apart. CDR1 and CDR2 were assigned from the germline V gene (reference sequence) as LNHDA and SQIVND. Sequencing was performed on naive CD8+ T cells from blood, with Jurkat cell RNA spiked in. What the cell subset or site label conveys for this sample: FACS-sorted CD8+CD4-CCR7+CD45RA+ naive T cells. This TCR derives from a human donor in good health. Some libraries in this study had Jurkat cell RNA spiked in. Recombination connected TRBV19 to TRBJ1-1; the D gene cannot be named for sure. The nucleotide sequence is given as TGTGCCACCACTCATCCGAGAGGTGAGACTGAAGCTTTCTTT. Its product reads: CATTHPRGETEAFF.